The 2 T cell receptor beta chains below come from one sample, sequenced in a study of T cell clones after liver transplantation. Profiling relied on immunoSEQ multiplex PCR, and the TCRdb table lists in-frame clones only, not all of them. Here the sample spans about 100,000 clones, around 86% being singletons. The sequences come from CD4+ T cells from blood, collected before liver transplant. The receptors originated from a human donor who received a liver transplant.

The CDR3, as DNA: TGTGCCAGCAGCTTCGGGACCGGGGACACAGATACGCAGTATTTT. It specifies CASSFGTGDTDTQYF. V and J are TRBV7-2 and TRBJ2-3; either TRBD1 or TRBD2 may supply D (5 bases each). CDR3 length: 15 amino acids. Germline CDR1 is SGHTA and CDR2 is FQGNSA. Trimming stripped 3 bases from V and 2 bases from J, with 12 bases between.

The V gene is TRBV20-1, the J gene TRBJ2-1; D is undetermined. The CDR3 extends over 9 amino acids. The germline CDR1 and CDR2 sequences are DFQATT and SNEGSKA (reference sequence). Trimming stripped 5 bases from V and 7 bases from J, with 3 bases between. The CDR3 is CSAGNEQFF. Here the CDR3 DNA reads TGCAGTGCTGGAAATGAGCAGTTCTTC.